Each of the 18 T cell receptor beta chains below was sequenced from the same sample in a study of tumor-infiltrating lymphocytes in primary liver carcinoma. Both RNA and DNA were isolated together from roughly 20-30 mg of bulk tissue that had not been sorted. Researchers generated TCR beta cDNA from approximately 450 ng of total RNA, relying on a constant-region primer. Slightly modified ARM-PCR, run as three nested multiplex PCR rounds, produced the TCR beta libraries. Forward primers for TRBV1-TRBV30 and a C-beta reverse primer served the first two PCR rounds, at 10 cycles each. TCRdb re-derived calls from the multiplex PCR reads in MiXCR, one entry per CDR3 protein. The sample yields more than 95,000 distinct CDR3 sequences, around 64% seen once. Input material: liver tumor tissue from sampling region 3. Subset given: tumor region T3, left-lateral pole. These receptors originate from a woman aged 60-75 years with primary liver carcinoma and hepatitis B virus infection.

The V gene is TRBV12-3 or TRBV12-4, the J gene TRBJ2-1, with a weak D call TRBD2 (6 bases). The CDR3 sequence is 16 residues long. The V end lost 5 bases, the J end lost 11 bases, and 25 bases lay between the germline ends. CDR3 in amino acids: CASSQSTTSMVRQQFF. CDR3 in DNA: TGTGCCAGCAGTCAAAGCACGACTAGTATGGTTCGCCAGCAGTTCTTC.

Ten or more counts support this clonotype. The V gene is TRBV6-1, the J gene TRBJ1-4, with 10 bases that match TRBD1. In germline, CDR1 is MNHNS, CDR2 SASEGT. With V trimmed by 4 bases and J by 0 bases, 2 bases remained unmatched. There are 16 residues in the CDR3. In nucleotides, the CDR3 is TGTGCCAGCAGTGGGGACAGGGGCTCAACTAATGAAAAACTGTTTTTT. Amino acid sequence: CASSGDRGSTNEKLFF.

Of note for this clonotype: Sequence at one end of the junction differs from germline and may be a read error. This rearrangement joins TRBV29-1 to TRBJ2-1; D could derive from TRBD1 or TRBD2 (5 bases each). Germline lookup yields CDR1 SQVTM and CDR2 ANQGSEA. The CDR3 has 12 residues. The CDR3 sequence: CSVGDVTNEQLF. CDR3 bases: TGCAGCGTGGGGGACGTTACCAATGAGCAGCTCTTC.

Concerning this clonotype itself: One end of the junction fails to match germline, which may point to a read error. This rearrangement joins TRBV11-2 to TRBJ2-1; D unresolved. CDR3 size: 14 residues. Germline lookup yields CDR1 SGHAT and CDR2 FQNNGV. The CDR3 reads CASSLWGSYKELFF. CDR3 DNA sequence: TGTGCCAGCAGCTTATGGGGATCCTACAAAGAGCTGTTCTTC.

In the case of this clonotype: This could be a read error, since a much larger clone is one nucleotide away. The chain is built from TRBV28 and TRBJ2-5; 7 nucleotides match TRBD1. This CDR3 has 15 amino acids. The germline gives CDR1 MDHEN, CDR2 SYDVKM. CDR3 nucleotide sequence: TGTACCAGCAGACCCGAGACAGGGTGGCAAGAGACCCAGTACTTC. Translated: CTSRPETGWQETQYF.

Regarding this clonotype: A much more abundant neighbour one base away suggests this may be a read error. This chain's CDR3 is CASSLTRDTKYGYTF. The CDR3 DNA reads TGTGCCAGCAGCTTAACCCGGGACACGAAGTATGGCTACACCTTC. The chain recombines TRBV7-8 with TRBJ1-2, with a possible D match to TRBD1 (6 bases). The CDR3 consists of 15 residues. CDR1 SGHVS and CDR2 FQNEAQ come from the germline V gene. V dropped 2 bases and J dropped 5 bases, with 15 bases sitting between them.

A word on this clonotype: This is likely a read error, given that the CDR3 carries no conserved phenylalanine or tryptophan at its end. The rearrangement links TRBV28 to TRBJ2-4; 7 bases map to TRBD1. The junction had 11 bases not matched to a gene; V was cut back by 6 bases and J by 6 bases. The CDR3 sequence is 15 residues long. Germline lookup yields CDR1 MDHEN and CDR2 SYDVKM. The CDR3 nucleotides are TGTGCCAGCAGCCTCCGACAGGGAACTGGAAACATTCAGTACCTC. As protein: CASSLRQGTGNIQYL.

Remarks on this clonotype: An end of the junction does not agree with germline; a read error may underlie this. The chain combines TRBV6-5 with TRBJ2-7, with D possibly TRBD1 on 6 matching bases. The CDR3 is made up of 13 amino acids. Germline V gene sequence: CDR1 MNHEY, CDR2 SVGAGI. CDR3 DNA: TGTGCTAGCAGTTTGGGACAATCGAGGGGGCAGTACTTC. It translates to CASSLGQSRGQYF.

J is TRBJ2-3 and V is TRBV7-9; TRBD2 matches 9 bases. J was trimmed by 5 bases and V by 6 bases; bases with no gene match: 12. CDR3 length: 16 residues. CDR1 is SEHNR and CDR2 is FQNEAQ in the germline V gene (reference sequence). The CDR3 DNA reads as TGTGCCAGCAGTCAAGGAGCCTTAGCGGGAGTAGATACGCAGTATTTT. Translated, it gives CASSQGALAGVDTQYF. Combining the CDR3 with reference TRBV7-9 and TRBJ2-3 gives the whole variable domain DTGVSQNPRHKITKRGQNVTFRCDPISEHNRLYWYRQTLGQGPEFLTYFQNEAQLEKSRLLSDRFSAERPKGSFSTLEIQRTEQGDSAMYLCASSQGALAGVDTQYFGPGTRLTVL.

V is TRBV6-1 and J is TRBJ2-2; TRBD2 aligns across 15 bases. Germline V CDR1 and CDR2: MNHNS, SASEGT. CDR3 size: 17 residues. Trimming removed 10 bases from V and 5 bases from J; junction bases left unmatched: 11. CDR3 region: CAINMGLAGGKTGELFF. The CDR3 region has the DNA TGTGCCATCAACATGGGACTAGCGGGAGGTAAGACCGGGGAGCTGTTTTTT.

Remarks on this clonotype: A much larger clone lies one base from this, so it may be a read error. J is TRBJ1-2 and V is TRBV29-1, with D hard to call. CDR3 length equals 13 residues. Trimming stripped 5 bases from V and 4 bases from J, with 14 bases between. CDR1 is SQVTM, CDR2 ANQGSEA, per germline. DNA for the CDR3: TGCAGCGTTATCTCAGCTCCTAGCTATGGCTACACCTTC. This encodes CSVISAPSYGYTF.

On this clonotype itself: As the CDR3 is not closed by the conserved phenylalanine or tryptophan, this likely results from a read error. The gene calls are TRBV11-2 and TRBJ2-1, with a possible D match to TRBD2 (6 bases). The CDR3 sequence is 16 residues long. CDR1 and CDR2 (germline): SGHAT, FQNNGV. V dropped 2 bases and J dropped 7 bases, with 18 bases sitting between them. The CDR3 loop reads CASSLSMGTGDNEQFS. The DNA of the CDR3 is TGTGCCAGCAGCTTAAGTATGGGGACGGGGGATAATGAGCAGTTCTCC.

Ten or more counts support this clonotype. The gene calls are TRBV5-5 and TRBJ2-3; the D is unclear. CDR1 is SGHKS and CDR2 is YYEKEE in the germline V gene (reference sequence). The length of the CDR3 is 15 residues. The ends were cut back, 2 bases at V and 2 bases at J, with 12 bases in the middle. For the CDR3, the DNA is TGTGCCAGCAGCTTCTTGAGCAGCTACACAGATACGCAGTATTTT. This translates into CASSFLSSYTDTQYF.

The gene calls are TRBV5-5 and TRBJ2-5; TRBD1 matches 8 bases. The CDR3 contains 15 residues. CDR1 is SGHKS, CDR2 YYEKEE, per germline (reference sequence). Trimming at V came to 1 base and at J to 1 base, leaving 3 bases not matched to a gene. CDR3 DNA: TGTGCCAGCAGCTTGAGGACAGGGCCCCAAGAGACCCAGTACTTC. Translated, it gives CASSLRTGPQETQYF.

In regard to this clonotype: This clone may be a read error of a much larger clone one base away. The rearrangement uses TRBV30 and TRBJ2-1; D tentatively fits TRBD1 or TRBD2 (5 bases each). Trimming removed 1 base from V and 14 bases from J, with 15 bases in between. CDR1 and CDR2 (germline): GTSNPN, SVGIG (reference sequence). This CDR3 has 12 amino acids. CDR3 residues: CAWSDRGTREFF. In DNA form, the CDR3 reads TGTGCCTGGAGTGATAGAGGGACCAGGGAGTTCTTC.

This clonotype was seen ten or more times. J is TRBJ2-5 and V is TRBV29-1, with D perhaps matching TRBD2 (6 bases). Deletions cut 4 bases from V and 7 bases from J, with 19 bases between. The CDR3 totals 14 residues. Germline lookup yields CDR1 SQVTM and CDR2 ANQGSEA. As DNA, the CDR3 is TGCAGCGTTGGGGAAAGGCGGGAATCAGGGACCCAGTACTTC. This encodes CSVGERRESGTQYF.

This clonotype was seen more than once but under ten times. This may arise from a read error, as a much more abundant clone is one base away. V and J are TRBV5-1 and TRBJ2-3; possible D gene TRBD1, 5 bases. The V gene lost 4 bases and the J gene lost 3 bases, with 15 bases spanning the gap. CDR3 length: 15 residues. Germline V gives CDR1 SGHRS, CDR2 YFSETQ. This CDR3 reads CASSRTYLPTDTQYF. The CDR3 coding sequence is TGCGCCAGCAGCCGGACATACCTTCCGACAGATACGCAGTATTTT.

This clonotype has at least ten counts. The junction shows a germline mismatch at one end, possibly a read error. The rearrangement uses TRBV28 and TRBJ2-5; TRBD2 matches at 10 bases. This CDR3 contains 11 residues. CDR1 MDHEN and CDR2 SYDVKM come from the germline V gene. In DNA, the CDR3 is TGTGCCAGCAGCCAACTAGCGGGATTCGTCTTC. As protein: CASSQLAGFVF. Supplemented by reference TRBV28 and TRBJ2-5, the full variable domain reads DVKVTQSSRYLVKRTGEKVFLECVQDMDHENMFWYRQDPGLGLRLIYFSYDVKMKEKGDIPEGYSVSREKKERFSLILESASTNQTSMYLCASSQLAGFVFGPGTRLLVL.